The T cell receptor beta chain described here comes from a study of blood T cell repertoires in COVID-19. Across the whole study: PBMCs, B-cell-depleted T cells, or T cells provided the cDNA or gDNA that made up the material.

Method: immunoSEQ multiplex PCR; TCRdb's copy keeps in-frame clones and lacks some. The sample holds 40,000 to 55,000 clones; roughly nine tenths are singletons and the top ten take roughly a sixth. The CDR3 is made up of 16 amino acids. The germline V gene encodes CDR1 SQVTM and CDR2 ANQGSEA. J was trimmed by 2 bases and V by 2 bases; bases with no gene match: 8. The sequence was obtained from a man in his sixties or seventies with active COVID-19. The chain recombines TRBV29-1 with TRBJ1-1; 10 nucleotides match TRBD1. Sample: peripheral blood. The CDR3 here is CSVETRDRGFNTEAFF. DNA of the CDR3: TGCAGCGTTGAAACCCGGGACAGGGGATTTAACACTGAAGCTTTCTTT.